This entry is about one T cell receptor beta chain. Antigen unknown. This entry belongs to a study of cytotoxic CD8 clonotypes in ibrutinib-treated CLL. Study context: Partial responders approximately 24, complete 2; about twelve progressed and some 15 stayed in remission by median around 62 months. Findings and caveats of the study: Few clonotypes were public, and these shrank or held steady under treatment. Collection times varied between progressing and sustained-remission patients. Measured clonality at baseline was greater than in age-matched healthy donors and tracked with circulating CD8+ T-cell counts.

Clones were sequenced by immunoSEQ multiplex PCR, and TCRdb holds only the in-frame ones, with some missing. The sample holds some 130,000 clones, over 75% seen once. Per the germline V gene, CDR1 is SQVTM and CDR2 is ANQGSEA. The CDR3 loop spans 17 amino acids. Trimming at V came to 3 bases and at J to 6 bases, leaving 12 bases not matched to a gene. The TCR was taken from a human donor with chronic lymphocytic leukemia. This material consisted of PBMCs, taken after 24 months of ibrutinib treatment. This chain links TRBV29-1 with TRBJ2-1, with 12 bases matching TRBD2. The CDR3 DNA is TGCAGCGTTGATGCTAGCGGGAGGGCACTTTGGAGCAATGAGCAGTTCTTC. Translated: CSVDASGRALWSNEQFF.